These T cell receptor beta chains were read from a single sample in a study of monozygotic twins with inflammatory bowel disease. With the 5' RACE reads reprocessed, TCRdb shows one record per CDR3 protein and no DNA. Its table lists 350,000 to 550,000 distinct CDR3 sequences. The sample consisted of blood. These receptors all come from a human donor with ulcerative colitis or Crohn's disease, or a healthy co-twin of an affected twin (not recorded which). CDR3s include the opening cysteine and the closing phenylalanine or tryptophan.

>TRBV29-1|TRBJ2-1
CSVEGGGQRRFYEQFF
>TRBV12-3/TRBV12-4|TRBJ1-2
CASSRSVDYGYTF
>TRBV12-3/TRBV12-4|TRBJ1-1
CASSSGRNTEAFF
>TRBV5-1|TRBJ2-1
CASSLVTSGSREQFF
>TRBV5-1|TRBJ2-1
CASSVNQGPVLNEQFF
>TRBV6-1|TRBJ2-3
CASSRLAGATDTQYF
>TRBV2|TRBJ1-5
CASSPTGAAAQPQHF
>TRBV12-3/TRBV12-4|TRBJ2-3
CASSQGQGSTDTQYF
>TRBV6-5|TRBJ2-5
CASSYSRRPARGITETQYF
>TRBV20-1|TRBJ2-1
CSATISGQGAYNEQFF
>TRBV2|TRBJ1-1
CASRSGGGTEAFF
>TRBV7-9|TRBJ2-1
CASSLSGTSGSNEQFF
>TRBV29-1|TRBJ1-1
CSVLDTIAEAFF
>TRBV6-1|TRBJ1-6
CASRGTGGYNSPLHF
>TRBV20-1|TRBJ1-2
CSAQSYNTGPYGYTF